A selection of T cell receptor beta chains follows, all from one sample in a study of blood T cell repertoires in COVID-19. Sequencing used immunoSEQ multiplex PCR; TCRdb keeps in-frame clones, though not all of them. This repertoire shows 50,000 or so clones, approximately 86% found once; its top ten account for approximately 16%. The material sequenced was peripheral blood. These receptors came from a man in his forties or fifties with acute or convalescent COVID-19. CDR3s include the opening cysteine and the closing phenylalanine or tryptophan. A D gene is named only where the DNA matches it firmly. Size is stated for part of the rows, as once, few or many counts, or as a class when the clone is expanded.

V gene,J gene,D gene,clone size,CDR3 DNA,CDR3 protein
TRBV5-1,TRBJ1-1,-,-,TGCGCCAGCAGCTTGGGTCAGGCAGAGACTGAAGCTTTCTTT,CASSLGQAETEAFF
TRBV27,TRBJ2-3,TRBD2,-,TGTGCCAGCAGCCTAGCGGCTTACACAGATACGCAGTATTTT,CASSLAAYTDTQYF
TRBV6-5,TRBJ2-2,-,-,TGTGCCAGCAGTTACGAGGATCCGAACACCGGGGAGCTGTTTTTT,CASSYEDPNTGELFF
TRBV21-1,TRBJ1-1,-,-,TGTGCCAGCAGCAAGTTTCCGGGGGCTGAAGCTTTCTTT,CASSKFPGAEAFF
TRBV11-3,TRBJ2-3,TRBD2,-,TGTGCCAGCAGCTCAGGACTAGCTACCACAGATACGCAGTATTTT,CASSSGLATTDTQYF
TRBV5-5,TRBJ2-1,TRBD2,-,TGTGCCAGCAGCTTGATACTAGCGGGAGTAAATGAGCAGTTCTTC,CASSLILAGVNEQFF
TRBV11-2,TRBJ1-1,-,-,TGTGCCAGCAGTTCCGACATTAACACTGAAGCTTTCTTT,CASSSDINTEAFF
TRBV25-1,TRBJ2-1,TRBD1,-,TGTGCCAGCAGTGTACAGGGGAAGGGGGTTTACAATGAGCAGTTCTTC,CASSVQGKGVYNEQFF
TRBV19,TRBJ2-2,-,-,TGTGCCAGTAAATACAGGCACGTGGCCACCGGGGAGCTGTTTTTT,CASKYRHVATGELFF
TRBV19,TRBJ2-1,TRBD2,once,TGTGCCAGTAGTAGAGATCCTAGCGGGAGGGCCGGGAATGAGCAGTTCTTC,CASSRDPSGRAGNEQFF
TRBV7-8,TRBJ2-1,-,-,TGTGCCAGCACCAAAACCAGTGAGGGCTTCTCCTACAATGAGCAGTTCTTC,CASTKTSEGFSYNEQFF
TRBV4-2,TRBJ2-7,-,few,TGTGCCAGCAGCCAGAGGGCTAGCAGTTCCTACGAGCAGTACTTC,CASSQRASSSYEQYF
TRBV7-2,TRBJ1-2,TRBD1,-,TGTGCCAGCAGCCAAGGGACAGCAAAAGGCTATGGCTACACCTTC,CASSQGTAKGYGYTF
TRBV3-1/TRBV3-2,TRBJ1-2,-,-,TGTGCCAGCAGACATTTAGGCGGGCTGACTAACTATGGCTACACCTTC,CASRHLGGLTNYGYTF
TRBV14,TRBJ1-2,TRBD1,-,TGTGCCAGCAGCCAGGAAGGGTCAGGGGGCGATGGCTACACCTTC,CASSQEGSGGDGYTF
TRBV19,TRBJ1-5,TRBD1,-,TGTGCCAGTACCATGACAGGGCCCTTCGATCAGCCCCAGCATTTT,CASTMTGPFDQPQHF
TRBV27,TRBJ2-7,TRBD1,-,TGTGCCAGTAACCCCGGGACAGGGACCTACGAGCAGTACTTC,CASNPGTGTYEQYF
TRBV14,TRBJ1-5,-,-,TGTGCCAGCAGCCAATATAGCAATCAGCCCCAGCATTTT,CASSQYSNQPQHF
TRBV5-6,TRBJ2-5,TRBD1,-,TGTGCCAGCAGCTTGTCAAGGACAGGGAAAGAGACCCAGTACTTC,CASSLSRTGKETQYF
TRBV4-2,TRBJ2-1,TRBD2,-,TGTGCCAGCAGCCAAAGACTAGCGGACAATGAGCAGTTCTTC,CASSQRLADNEQFF
TRBV5-1,TRBJ2-7,-,-,TGCGCCAGCAGCTCTATAGGGGTGTACTCCTACGAGCAGTACTTC,CASSSIGVYSYEQYF
TRBV27,TRBJ2-7,-,few,TGTGCCAGCAGTTTCGAGGGTGTCGGGGGAGCTATCAGGGAGCAGTACTTC,CASSFEGVGGAIREQYF
TRBV2,TRBJ2-1,-,-,TGTGCCAGCGCGGCCTACAATGAGCAGTTCTTC,CASAAYNEQFF
TRBV4-2,TRBJ1-6,-,once,TGTGCCAGCAGCCAAGAAGGTTATTCAGGAATATATAATTCACCCCTCCACTTT,CASSQEGYSGIYNSPLHF
TRBV10-2,TRBJ1-5,-,-,TGCGCCAGCAGTTCGGGAGGGCTCAATCAGCCCCAGCATTTT,CASSSGGLNQPQHF
TRBV3-1/TRBV3-2,TRBJ1-2,-,many,TGTGCCAGCAGCCAAGTCCTAGGAACTAACTATGGCTACACCTTC,CASSQVLGTNYGYTF
TRBV6-4,TRBJ1-2,-,-,TGTGCCAGCGCGGCCACAGGGACCAGCTATGGCTACACCTTC,CASAATGTSYGYTF
TRBV20-1,TRBJ1-1,-,-,TGCAGTGCTAGTGGCGGGGGCGATGCTTTCTTT,CSASGGGDAFF
TRBV10-3,TRBJ1-1,-,-,TGTGCCATCAGTGACCCCAAGACTAGGAACACTGAAGCTTTCTTT,CAISDPKTRNTEAFF
TRBV6-2/TRBV6-3,TRBJ2-5,TRBD1,-,TGTGCCAGCAGTACAGGGGTGACCCAGTACTTC,CASSTGVTQYF
TRBV13,TRBJ1-2,TRBD1,once,TGTGCCAGCAGCCACAGACAGGGAGGCTATGGCTACACCTTC,CASSHRQGGYGYTF
TRBV19,TRBJ1-5,-,-,TGTGCCAGTACAATGGACACCCTGGGTACTCAGCCCCAGCATTTT,CASTMDTLGTQPQHF